What follows describes a single T cell receptor (beta chain). This record comes from a study of blood T cell repertoires in COVID-19. Study information: COVID-19 samples, acute and convalescent, were from the United States, Italy and Spain. The analysed material was cDNA or gDNA that came from T cells, B-cell-depleted T cells, or PBMCs.

V was clipped by 4 bases and J by 0 bases; unmatched bases: 18. Germline V gene lookup returns CDR1 SGHVS and CDR2 FQNEAQ. The length of the CDR3 is 19 residues. In the study's own analysis: It was from reference gene primer amplification that nucleated cell counts were estimated. Sequencing was performed with immunoSEQ multiplex PCR; in TCRdb, only in-frame clones are kept and a portion is missing. That table gives V, J and clone size, and the DNA gave D and trimming. The table records 150,000 or so clones, approximately 88% of them present only once. This receptor was obtained from a human donor in a cohort sampled during active COVID-19. The V and J genes are TRBV7-8 and TRBJ2-7; the match to TRBD2 covers 7 bases. What was sequenced was peripheral blood. In nucleotides, the CDR3 is TGTGCCAGCAGCTCCGGGAGTTTGCTAGCGGTCGAAACCTCCTACGAGCAGTACTTC. It yields the protein CASSSGSLLAVETSYEQYF.